Each of the 32 T cell receptor beta chains below was sequenced from the same sample in a study of identical twins. MiXCR, applied by TCRdb to the 5' RACE reads, yields one record per CDR3 protein. The sample lists approximately 680,000 distinct CDR3 sequences, just over 7% occurring once. These records were also assigned to another study, of yellow fever vaccine responses in identical twins.

The specimen was PBMCs. The receptor source for this set is a woman aged 18-29 years in good health.

This clonotype was detected ten times or more. The chain employs TRBV4-2 and TRBJ2-1, with TRBD2 as a possible D gene (5 bases). The CDR3 sequence is 13 residues long. Trimming pared 0 bases from V and 8 bases from J, leaving 8 bases between. Germline V lookup: CDR1 LGHNA, CDR2 YNFKEQ. In DNA, the CDR3 is TGTGCCAGCAGCCAAGAGATGAGGGATGAGCAGTTCTTC. Its protein is CASSQEMRDEQFF.

This clonotype showed up many times. The V and J genes are TRBV15 and TRBJ2-1; TRBD1 matches 10 bases. Trimming took 4 bases from V and 6 from J; bases not matched to a gene: 6. Looked up from germline, CDR1 is LNHNV and CDR2 is YYDKDF (reference sequence). The CDR3 is 15 amino acids. CDR3 residues: CATSKDRGIVNEQFF. CDR3 nucleotide sequence: TGTGCCACCAGCAAGGACAGGGGGATCGTCAATGAGCAGTTCTTC.

This clonotype has a single count. V and J are TRBV20-1 and TRBJ2-1; 10 nucleotides align to TRBD2. The CDR3 is 16 amino acids. With 3 bases clipped from V and 6 bases from J, the junction kept 11 bases outside the gene matches. In germline, CDR1 is DFQATT, CDR2 SNEGSKA (reference sequence). CDR3 bases: TGCAGTGCTAGTCCCATGTCTAGCGGGAGTCGCAATGAGCAGTTCTTC. Translating it yields CSASPMSSGSRNEQFF.

This chain links TRBV9 with TRBJ2-1; D is perhaps TRBD1 or TRBD2 (5 bases each). V gave up 6 bases and J gave up 8 bases, with 21 bases separating them. CDR3 size: 15 residues. The V gene's germline CDR1 is SGDLS and CDR2 YYNGEE. The CDR3 DNA sequence: TGTGCCAGCACCCTGAATAGCAAACGGGGCGATGAGCAGTTCTTC. It is translated as CASTLNSKRGDEQFF. Full variable domain (remainder filled in from reference TRBV9 and TRBJ2-1): DSGVTQTPKHLITATGQRVTLRCSPRSGDLSVYWYQQSLDQGLQFLIQYYNGEERAKGNILERFSAQQFPDLHSELNLSSLELGDSALYFCASTLNSKRGDEQFFGPGTRLTVL.

This clonotype was observed a few times. The genes are TRBV29-1 and TRBJ2-3; 7 bases are shared with TRBD2. The CDR3 runs 14 residues. Losses at the gene ends were 4 bases for V and 0 bases for J; bases not matched to a gene: 4. The germline gives CDR1 SQVTM, CDR2 ANQGSEA. CDR3 amino acids: CSVVRRGSTDTQYF. CDR3 sequence (DNA): TGCAGCGTTGTCCGGCGGGGGAGCACAGATACGCAGTATTTT.

The chain recombines TRBV2 with TRBJ2-1; TRBD2 matches at 11 bases. The V gene end was trimmed by 3 bases and the J gene end by 8 bases; junction bases not matched to a gene: 12. There are 17 residues in the CDR3. The germline gives CDR1 SNHLY, CDR2 FYNNEI. For the CDR3, the DNA is TGTGCCAGCAGTGACCCGAAGCTAGCGGGAGGAGGTGATGAGCAGTTCTTC. Amino acid sequence: CASSDPKLAGGGDEQFF.

The sample holds a few counts of this clonotype. The chain carries TRBV7-9 and TRBJ2-1, with 14 bases aligning to TRBD2. The germline gives CDR1 SEHNR, CDR2 FQNEAQ (reference sequence). This CDR3 spans 17 amino acids. The trim removed 3 bases at V and 8 bases at J, leaving 9 bases unmatched. Here the CDR3 reads CASSFGLAGGPLDEQFF. CDR3 nucleotides: TGTGCCAGCAGCTTTGGACTAGCGGGAGGCCCGTTAGATGAGCAGTTCTTC. The full variable domain, rest sourced from reference TRBV7-9 and TRBJ2-1, is DTGVSQNPRHKITKRGQNVTFRCDPISEHNRLYWYRQTLGQGPEFLTYFQNEAQLEKSRLLSDRFSAERPKGSFSTLEIQRTEQGDSAMYLCASSFGLAGGPLDEQFFGPGTRLTVL.

The chain joins TRBV29-1 to TRBJ1-1; maybe TRBD1 (5 bases). The V gene's germline CDR1 is SQVTM and CDR2 ANQGSEA. Deletions cut 5 bases from V and 1 base from J, with 17 bases between. The CDR3 length is 15 residues. DNA for the CDR3: TGCAGCGTTATGAGACAGTTGGCCCCGAACACTGAAGCTTTCTTT. The encoded protein is CSVMRQLAPNTEAFF.

This clonotype came up many times. The chain has TRBV29-1 and TRBJ1-1, with 7 bases fitting TRBD1. CDR3 length: 13 residues. The V segment lost 7 bases and the J segment 4 bases; nucleotides outside the gene matches: 9. Germline values: CDR1 SQVTM, CDR2 ANQGSEA. The CDR3 DNA reads as TGCAGCGCCGTGACAGGGCAGGGCACTGAAGCTTTCTTT. Translating gives CSAVTGQGTEAFF.

Turning to this clonotype: One end of the junction varies from germline; a read error may be responsible. The chain couples TRBV12-3 or TRBV12-4 to TRBJ2-5; a possible D gene is TRBD2 (6 bases). CDR3 length: 17 amino acids. The CDR3 sequence is CATSPPGGIKGEETQYF. CDR3 nucleotides: TGTGCCACCAGTCCCCCTGGGGGGATCAAAGGTGAAGAGACCCAGTACTTC.

In this sample, this clonotype turned up many times. The chain employs TRBV20-1 and TRBJ1-1, with unresolved D. Per the germline V gene, CDR1 is DFQATT and CDR2 is SNEGSKA (reference sequence). Trimming took 0 bases from V and 1 from J, leaving 3 bases between them. CDR3 length equals 12 residues. DNA for the CDR3: TGCAGTGCTAGAGATAGGAACACTGAAGCTTTCTTT. Translation gives CSARDRNTEAFF.

A few counts support this clonotype. The chain recombines TRBV28 with TRBJ2-7, with 11 bases aligning to TRBD2. The CDR3 has 16 residues. Per the germline V gene, CDR1 is MDHEN and CDR2 is SYDVKM. With 5 bases clipped from V and 5 bases from J, the junction kept 11 bases outside the gene matches. CDR3 sequence (DNA): TGTGCCAGCAGTCCAAGTGGTAGCGGGAGGGCCCACGAGCAGTACTTC. It specifies CASSPSGSGRAHEQYF.

The chain recombines TRBV28 with TRBJ2-4; maybe TRBD2 (5 bases). This CDR3 comprises 17 residues. V lost 3 bases and J 1 base, leaving 16 bases between the germline ends. Germline CDR1 is MDHEN and CDR2 is SYDVKM. The CDR3 bases are TGTGCCAGCAGTTTCTCGTCAGGCCCGGGGGCCAAAAACATTCAGTACTTC. This gives the protein CASSFSSGPGAKNIQYF.

This clonotype was counted many times. The chain couples TRBV7-3 to TRBJ2-2, with D possibly TRBD2 on 5 matching bases. CDR3 size: 13 residues. Trimming stripped 5 bases from V and 3 bases from J, with 7 bases between. CDR1 is SGHTA, CDR2 FQGTGA, per germline. The CDR3 DNA follows: TGTGCCAGCAGCGTGGACTACACCGGGGAGCTGTTTTTT. It encodes CASSVDYTGELFF.

The V gene is TRBV2, the J gene TRBJ2-1; D remains ambiguous. Per germline, CDR1 SNHLY and CDR2 FYNNEI. Trimming removed 0 bases at V and 8 bases at J, with 8 bases between. The CDR3 totals 13 residues. The CDR3 bases are TGTGCCAGCAGTGAAGCGCTCCAAGATGAGCAGTTCTTC. Its translation is CASSEALQDEQFF. Filled out from reference TRBV2 and TRBJ2-1, the complete variable domain reads EPEVTQTPSHQVTQMGQEVILRCVPISNHLYFYWYRQILGQKVEFLVSFYNNEISEKSEIFDDQFSVERPDGSNFTLKIRSTKLEDSAMYFCASSEALQDEQFFGPGTRLTVL.

The rearrangement joins TRBV11-2 to TRBJ2-3; TRBD2 agrees at 7 bases. Trimming removed 1 base from V and 6 bases from J; junction bases left unmatched: 4. This CDR3 spans 14 amino acids. Germline V gene sequence: CDR1 SGHAT, CDR2 FQNNGV. CDR3 region: CASSLGWTSDTQYF. The CDR3 bases are TGTGCCAGCAGCTTAGGTTGGACTAGTGATACGCAGTATTTT.

This clonotype showed up many times. The chain links TRBV5-1 to TRBJ2-2; no clear D gene. This CDR3 spans 15 amino acids. Germline-derived CDR1 and CDR2 are SGHRS and YFSETQ. The V and J ends lost 0 bases and 5 bases respectively, with 11 bases between them. The CDR3 coding sequence is TGCGCCAGCAGCTTGGATCAAATGTATACCGGGGAGCTGTTTTTT. Protein product: CASSLDQMYTGELFF. The full variable domain, rest sourced from reference TRBV5-1 and TRBJ2-2, is KAGVTQTPRYLIKTRGQQVTLSCSPISGHRSVSWYQQTPGQGLQFLFEYFSETQRNKGNFPGRFSGRQFSNSRSEMNVSTLELGDSALYLCASSLDQMYTGELFFGEGSRLTVL.

There are many counts of this clonotype. The chain couples TRBV29-1 to TRBJ1-4, with 8 positions matching TRBD1. Trimming removed 5 bases from V and 5 bases from J; junction bases left unmatched: 10. The CDR3 covers 15 residues. The germline CDR1 and CDR2 sequences are SQVTM and ANQGSEA. CDR3 sequence reads: CSVISGQGQNEKLFF. The CDR3 nucleotides are TGCAGCGTTATCTCCGGACAGGGCCAGAATGAAAAACTGTTTTTT. The full variable domain, its missing parts supplied by reference TRBV29-1 and TRBJ1-4, is SAVISQKPSRDICQRGTSLTIQCQVDSQVTMMFWYRQQPGQSLTLIATANQGSEATYESGFVIDKFPISRPNLTFSTLTVSNMSPEDSSIYLCSVISGQGQNEKLFFGSGTQLSVL.

This chain joins TRBV6-5 and TRBJ2-1; 7 bases fit TRBD2. The CDR3 sequence is 19 residues long. Germline CDR1 reads MNHEY; CDR2 reads SVGAGI. The V segment lost 5 bases and the J segment 2 bases; nucleotides outside the gene matches: 18. The CDR3 DNA sequence: TGTGCCAGCAGTGGCTCGACCGTGCCAGCGGGGAGCACCTACAATGAGCAGTTCTTC. Encoded protein: CASSGSTVPAGSTYNEQFF.

V is TRBV6-1 and J is TRBJ1-1, with D perhaps TRBD1 (5 bases). CDR1 is MNHNS, CDR2 SASEGT, per germline. The CDR3 covers 16 residues. Trimming took 6 bases from V and 3 from J, leaving 20 bases between them. CDR3 DNA sequence: TGTGCCAGCAGAATCGATGGCGGGGGTCCGTACACTGAAGCTTTCTTT. Encoded protein: CASRIDGGGPYTEAFF.

Only a few counts were recorded for this clonotype. This chain connects TRBV11-2 to TRBJ2-5; 9 nucleotides agree with TRBD2. Losses at the gene ends were 5 bases for V and 5 bases for J; bases not matched to a gene: 6. The CDR3 totals 14 residues. The V gene's germline CDR1 is SGHAT and CDR2 FQNNGV. The CDR3 protein is CASSPGLASETQYF. DNA of the CDR3: TGTGCCAGCAGCCCGGGACTAGCCAGCGAGACCCAGTACTTC.

The gene calls are TRBV20-1 and TRBJ2-7, with TRBD2 matching over 12 bases. The V gene end was trimmed by 4 bases and the J gene end by 2 bases; junction bases not matched to a gene: 6. This CDR3 is built from 15 residues. CDR1 is DFQATT and CDR2 is SNEGSKA in the germline V gene (reference sequence). The DNA of the CDR3 is TGCAGTGCTATACAGACTAGCGGGAGTACCTACGAGCAGTACTTC. Its protein is CSAIQTSGSTYEQYF.

V usage is TRBV7-6 and J usage is TRBJ1-5; 10 nucleotides line up with TRBD1. In germline, CDR1 is SGHVS, CDR2 FNYEAQ. The CDR3 runs to 14 residues. Trimming cost V 5 bases and J 6 bases; bases outside gene matches: 4. The CDR3 reads CASSLTGGSQPQHF. As DNA, the CDR3 is TGTGCCAGCAGCCTGACAGGGGGCAGTCAGCCCCAGCATTTT.

J is TRBJ2-5 and V is TRBV20-1, with D possibly being TRBD1 (6 bases). Between the trimmed V and J ends, which lost 3 bases and 7 bases, there was a span of 12 bases. Germline V CDR1 and CDR2: DFQATT, SNEGSKA (reference sequence). The CDR3 loop spans 12 amino acids. The CDR3 loop reads CSASVGAGTQYF. The CDR3 DNA reads as TGCAGTGCTAGTGTGGGGGCAGGGACCCAGTACTTC.

This clonotype was seen at least ten times. V is TRBV5-1 and J is TRBJ1-2, with D possibly TRBD1 on 6 matching bases. The CDR3 length is 13 residues. CDR1 and CDR2 from the germline V gene are SGHRS and YFSETQ. V was trimmed by 4 bases and J by 3 bases, leaving 10 bases between them. CDR3 amino acids: CASSAGQDYGYTF. The DNA of the CDR3 is TGCGCCAGCAGCGCGGGACAAGACTATGGCTACACCTTC.

The table lists this clonotype with a few counts. The chain uses TRBV6-5 and TRBJ2-5, with TRBD2 identical over 9 bases. The V and J ends lost 0 bases and 5 bases, in that order; junction bases with no gene match: 10. The CDR3 sequence is 17 residues long. The V gene's germline CDR1 is MNHEY and CDR2 SVGAGI. CDR3 DNA sequence: TGTGCCAGCAGTTACTCGTCGGGGCGGGGGGGCCGTGAGACCCAGTACTTC. Translating it yields CASSYSSGRGGRETQYF.

This clonotype was recorded many times. The chain couples TRBV10-1 to TRBJ1-1; unclear D gene. V was shortened by 0 bases and J by 0 bases, with 11 bases between the two germline ends. Germline V gene sequence: CDR1 WNHNN, CDR2 SYGVQD (reference sequence). The CDR3 is 16 residues long. CDR3 region: CASSESGREVNTEAFF. The CDR3 DNA sequence: TGCGCCAGCAGTGAGTCGGGTCGTGAAGTGAACACTGAAGCTTTCTTT.

This clonotype has a count of ten or more. J is TRBJ1-2 and V is TRBV28; possible D gene TRBD1, 6 bases. The V end lost 6 bases, the J end lost 7 bases, and 18 bases lay between the germline ends. There are 14 residues in the CDR3. In germline, CDR1 is MDHEN, CDR2 SYDVKM. CDR3 amino acids: CASRFTGMTGGYTF. Written as DNA, the CDR3 is TGTGCCAGCAGATTCACAGGGATGACGGGTGGCTACACCTTC.

This clonotype was counted ten times or more. This sequence joins TRBV20-1 and TRBJ1-1; D is uncertain. Trimming pared 1 base from V and 3 bases from J, leaving 15 bases between. CDR1 is DFQATT and CDR2 is SNEGSKA in the germline V gene (reference sequence). The CDR3 is 15 amino acids. CDR3 in DNA: TGCAGTGCTAGAGCAGGAATTGATGAGTACACTGAAGCTTTCTTT. It yields the protein CSARAGIDEYTEAFF.

J is TRBJ2-1 and V is TRBV7-2; D is perhaps TRBD1 (5 bases). The V and J ends lost 6 bases and 12 bases respectively, with 24 bases between them. The CDR3 extends over 15 amino acids. Per the germline V gene, CDR1 is SGHTA and CDR2 is FQGNSA. CDR3 in amino acids: CASRVTGPTSSGQFF. CDR3 coding DNA: TGTGCCAGCAGGGTCACAGGACCAACCAGCTCTGGGCAGTTCTTC.

This clonotype was counted a single time. The J gene is TRBJ2-5, the V gene TRBV10-3, with 9 positions matching TRBD2. The CDR3 is made up of 16 amino acids. Germline V lookup: CDR1 ENHRY, CDR2 SYGVKD. Trimming cost V 0 bases and J 2 bases; bases outside gene matches: 4. CDR3 region: CAISESASGAQETQYF. In DNA, the CDR3 is TGTGCCATCAGTGAGTCGGCTAGCGGGGCTCAAGAGACCCAGTACTTC.

The chain is built from TRBV2 and TRBJ2-3, with D unclear. The V end lost 8 bases, the J end lost 0 bases, and 6 bases lay between the germline ends. Per germline, CDR1 SNHLY and CDR2 FYNNEI. The CDR3 has 12 amino acids. DNA of the CDR3: TGTGCCAGCCCCCCTAGCACAGATACGCAGTATTTT. The encoded protein is CASPPSTDTQYF.